This entry features one TCR beta chain sequence. The V gene's germline CDR1 is LNHDA and CDR2 SQIVND (reference sequence). The CDR3 has 10 amino acids. V dropped 7 bases and J dropped 8; count of bases not matched to a gene: 1. The sample is drawn from a study of control samples from healthy donors and cancer patients. The data were produced by immunoSEQ multiplex PCR, yet TCRdb's version contains in-frame clones alone and is incomplete. The table records about 48,000 clones, 85% to 95% of them present only once. The sequence derives from a woman between 50 and 59 years old with head and neck cancer. V is TRBV19 and J is TRBJ1-2; 7 bases match TRBD1. What was sequenced was PBMCs. This CDR3 reads CASNRGGYTF. The CDR3 DNA reads TGTGCCAGTAACAGGGGCGGCTACACCTTC. Using reference TRBV19 and TRBJ1-2 for the parts outside the CDR3, the full variable domain is DGGITQSPKYLFRKEGQNVTLSCEQNLNHDAMYWYRQDPGQGLRLIYYSQIVNDFQKGDIAEGYSVSREKKESFPLTVTSAQKNPTAFYLCASNRGGYTFGSGTRLTVV.